Each of the 32 T cell receptor beta chains below was sequenced from the same sample in a study of sequential checkpoint blockade in melanoma. Sequencing used immunoSEQ multiplex PCR; TCRdb keeps in-frame clones, though not all of them. Here the sample spans about 26,000 clones, 60% to 80% being singletons. Treatment defined: randomized to nivolumab then ipilimumab (arm A) or the reverse (arm B). The starting material was CD8+ T cells sorted from blood (inferred from file names), obtained from a patient given nivolumab and ipilimumab in sequence. The origin of the receptors is a human donor with melanoma.

The rearrangement uses TRBV13 and TRBJ2-1; tentatively, D is TRBD2 (6 bases). Germline CDR1 and CDR2: PRHDT and FYEKMQ (reference sequence). Between the trimmed V and J ends, which lost 3 bases and 1 base, there was a span of 10 bases. This CDR3 comprises 15 residues. CDR3 loop: CASSFNGRSYNEQFF. CDR3 sequence (DNA): TGTGCCAGCAGCTTTAATGGGAGGTCCTACAATGAGCAGTTCTTC.

This rearrangement joins TRBV27 to TRBJ2-7, with a possible D match to TRBD1 (5 bases). V lost 10 bases and J 3 bases, leaving 22 bases between the germline ends. The germline V gene encodes CDR1 MNHEY and CDR2 SMNVEV (reference sequence). This CDR3 spans 15 amino acids. CDR3 nucleotide sequence: TGTGCCACCACCGTTTCAGGGCAGGGAATCTACGAGCAGTACTTC. The encoded protein is CATTVSGQGIYEQYF.

This clone is a singleton in its sample. The rearrangement uses TRBV9 and TRBJ2-5; a possible D gene is TRBD2 (5 bases). Germline V gene lookup returns CDR1 SGDLS and CDR2 YYNGEE. The CDR3 extends over 15 amino acids. The V end was cut by 0 bases, the J end by 10 bases, with 19 bases between. The CDR3 reads CASSVANAAERDQYF. The CDR3 DNA is TGTGCCAGCAGCGTAGCGAACGCGGCCGAGAGGGACCAGTACTTC.

A remark on this clone: At one boundary the junction diverges from the germline segment, which might be a read error. The rearrangement uses TRBV7-2 and TRBJ2-7; 16 bases fit TRBD2. The CDR3 runs to 16 residues. Per germline, CDR1 SGHTA and CDR2 FQGNSA. The CDR3 here is CASSPDIRGLAGGFHF. CDR3 DNA: TGTGCCAGCAGCCCTGATATTCGGGGACTAGCGGGAGGGTTCCACTTC.

The gene calls are TRBV4-3 and TRBJ1-4; the match to TRBD1 covers 9 bases. This CDR3 is built from 15 residues. Per germline, CDR1 LGHNA and CDR2 YSLEER. The V gene end was trimmed by 5 bases and the J gene end by 8 bases; junction bases not matched to a gene: 9. The CDR3: CASSATGTGLEKLFF. CDR3 sequence (DNA): TGCGCCAGCAGCGCTACCGGGACAGGGTTGGAAAAACTGTTTTTT.

This clone rates as medium-sized (0.01 to 0.1%). V usage is TRBV19 and J usage is TRBJ2-7; TRBD1 is a possible D gene (6 bases). The germline V and J ends were trimmed by 1 base and 6 bases, with 13 bases remaining between them. In germline, CDR1 is LNHDA, CDR2 SQIVND (reference sequence). The CDR3 totals 14 residues. The CDR3 DNA sequence: TGTGCCAGTAGTATAGGGACAGCGAAAGGCGAGCAGTACTTC. It translates to CASSIGTAKGEQYF.

V gene TRBV28 combines with J gene TRBJ2-7; D might be TRBD1 (6 bases). This CDR3 contains 15 residues. The V end was cut by 6 bases, the J end by 6 bases, with 21 bases between. Germline assignment: CDR1 MDHEN and CDR2 SYDVKM. DNA for the CDR3: TGTGCCAGCAGCTCATCCCTCAGGGGAACGACCGAGCAGTACTTC. Amino acids: CASSSSLRGTTEQYF.

CDR3: CASSLALGLATYEQYF. The CDR3, as DNA: TGTGCCAGCAGCTTAGCGCTAGGACTAGCCACCTACGAGCAGTACTTC. This chain uses TRBV7-2 with TRBJ2-7, with TRBD2 identical over 8 bases. CDR1 SGHTA and CDR2 FQGNSA come from the germline V gene. V dropped 0 bases and J dropped 2; count of bases not matched to a gene: 6. The CDR3 has 16 residues.

The gene calls are TRBV5-6 and TRBJ2-7, with TRBD1 matching 10 bases. V was pared by 2 bases and J by 6 bases, with 5 bases of the junction left unmatched. Germline V gives CDR1 SGHDT, CDR2 YYEEEE. The length of the CDR3 is 14 residues. Written as DNA, the CDR3 is TGTGCCAGCAGCTTAGGGACAGGGGTACGCGAGCAGTACTTC. Protein: CASSLGTGVREQYF. The whole variable domain, filled in from reference TRBV5-6 and TRBJ2-7, reads DAGVTQSPTHLIKTRGQQVTLRCSPKSGHDTVSWYQQALGQGPQFIFQYYEEEERQRGNFPDRFSGHQFPNYSSELNVNALLLGDSALYLCASSLGTGVREQYFGPGTRLTVT.

The chain has TRBV4-1 and TRBJ2-1; TRBD2 is a possible D gene (5 bases). CDR1 and CDR2 from the germline V gene are MGHRA and YSYEKL. V was cut by 1 base and J by 0 bases, with 13 bases left in between. The CDR3 covers 17 residues. Here the CDR3 reads CASSQAAGRSSYNEQFF. The CDR3 DNA sequence: TGCGCCAGCAGCCAAGCGGCGGGCCGGAGCTCCTACAATGAGCAGTTCTTC.

The rearrangement links TRBV5-1 to TRBJ2-5, with 7 bases lining up with TRBD2. The J call may be incorrect, as the DNA end agrees better with TRBJ2-7. This CDR3 comprises 14 residues. Looked up from germline, CDR1 is SGHRS and CDR2 is YFSETQ. The CDR3 DNA reads TGCGCCAGCAGCTTAGCGGGGCCCGCCTACGAGCAGTACTTC. This gives the protein CASSLAGPAYEQYF.

This clone was observed a single time. The gene calls are TRBV7-8 and TRBJ2-3; 9 bases fit TRBD2. This CDR3 region has 17 residues. V lost 4 bases and J lost 0; bases outside the gene matches: 8. Germline CDR1 is SGHVS and CDR2 is FQNEAQ. This chain's CDR3 is CASSSVAGDSSTDTQYF. The CDR3 bases are TGTGCCAGCAGCTCCGTAGCGGGAGATTCTAGCACAGATACGCAGTATTTT.

The chain joins TRBV5-4 to TRBJ1-2; D may be TRBD1 (6 bases). With 0 bases removed from V and 2 bases from J, the gap between germline ends came to 11 bases. The CDR3 covers 15 residues. Germline V CDR1 and CDR2: SGHNT, YYREEE (reference sequence). The CDR3 DNA reads TGTGCCAGCAGCTTGGCCTCAGGGGCCAACTATGGCTACACCTTC. Protein product: CASSLASGANYGYTF.

The rearrangement joins TRBV29-1 to TRBJ2-1; the match to TRBD2 covers 7 bases. The junction had 4 bases not matched to a gene; V was cut back by 0 bases and J by 2 bases. From germline, CDR1 is SQVTM and CDR2 ANQGSEA. This CDR3 region has 15 residues. For the CDR3, the DNA is TGCAGCGTTGAAGATGGGGGGGTGACCTACAATGAGCAGTTCTTC. This encodes CSVEDGGVTYNEQFF.

The chain combines TRBV29-1 with TRBJ2-1, with 11 nucleotides matching TRBD2. CDR1 is SQVTM, CDR2 ANQGSEA, per germline. The CDR3 extends over 12 amino acids. V shed 6 bases, J shed 10 bases, and the junction held 5 bases outside the gene matches. DNA of the CDR3: TGCAGCGTACTAGCGGGAGTCGGGGAGCAGTTCTTC. Translation: CSVLAGVGEQFF.

The rearrangement joins TRBV4-1 to TRBJ2-7; no reliable D call. The germline gives CDR1 MGHRA, CDR2 YSYEKL. Trimming pared 4 bases from V and 0 bases from J, leaving 10 bases between. The CDR3 contains 14 residues. CDR3: CASSPTASSYEQYF. CDR3 sequence (DNA): TGCGCCAGCAGCCCTACAGCCAGCTCCTACGAGCAGTACTTC.

In its sample, this clone was seen a few times. The gene calls are TRBV6-1 and TRBJ2-2; 8 bases line up with TRBD1. From germline, CDR1 is MNHNS and CDR2 SASEGT. The CDR3 is 13 residues long. V shed 7 bases, J shed 6 bases, and the junction held 4 bases outside the gene matches. CDR3 nucleotides: TGTGCCAGCAATCAGGGGGCGTCCGGGGAGCTGTTTTTT. It encodes CASNQGASGELFF.

J is TRBJ1-3 and V is TRBV29-1; possibly TRBD1 for D (6 bases). The CDR3 totals 11 residues. Germline V gene sequence: CDR1 SQVTM, CDR2 ANQGSEA. The V end lost 4 bases, the J end lost 7 bases, and 8 bases lay between the germline ends. The CDR3 region has the DNA TGCAGCGTTGGGACAGAGAACACCATATATTTT. This codes for CSVGTENTIYF.

The chain employs TRBV6-1 and TRBJ2-3, with D possibly TRBD1 on 5 matching bases. CDR1 MNHNS and CDR2 SASEGT come from the germline V gene. The ends were cut back, 3 bases at V and 6 bases at J, with 10 bases in the middle. This CDR3 has 13 residues. The CDR3 DNA sequence: TGTGCCAGCAGTGAGGGGCCCCGGGATACGCAGTATTTT. Translation: CASSEGPRDTQYF.

The chain links TRBV7-2 to TRBJ2-1; D is ambiguous. The CDR3 is 12 residues long. The germline V gene has CDR1 SGHTA and CDR2 FQGNSA. Between the trimmed V and J ends, which lost 3 bases and 9 bases, there was a span of 9 bases. The CDR3 bases are TGTGCCAGCAGCTTTGGGCCCAGTGAGCAGTTCTTC. It specifies CASSFGPSEQFF.

This clone was counted a few times. The CDR3 DNA reads TGCAGCGTTGACCGAGTGCCCAATGAGCAGTTCTTC. It translates to CSVDRVPNEQFF. The chain has TRBV29-1 and TRBJ2-1; D call uncertain. The CDR3 runs 12 residues. CDR1 is SQVTM, CDR2 ANQGSEA, per germline. Deletions cut 3 bases from V and 6 bases from J, with 9 bases between.

The V call is TRBV6-1, the J call TRBJ2-1; the D gene is possibly TRBD1 (5 bases). There are 12 residues in the CDR3. V lost 3 bases and J 10 bases, leaving 10 bases between the germline ends. Germline loops: CDR1 MNHNS, CDR2 SASEGT. DNA of the CDR3: TGTGCCAGCAGTGATGACAGTAGGGAGCAGTTCTTC. This codes for CASSDDSREQFF.

This clone was seen a few times. Other DNA sequences from this sample encode an identical CDR3 as well. This chain joins TRBV9 and TRBJ2-1, with 10 bases matching TRBD2. This CDR3 comprises 15 residues. After removal of 2 bases from V and 6 bases from J, the junction contained 5 bases not matched to a gene. CDR1 SGDLS and CDR2 YYNGEE come from the germline V gene. The CDR3 region has the DNA TGTGCCAGCAGCGTGAGCGGGGGGGCCGGCAATGAGCAGTTCTTC. Its translation: CASSVSGGAGNEQFF.

The V call is TRBV4-2, the J call TRBJ2-1; 8 bases fit TRBD1. Unmatched junction bases numbered 13, after V lost 1 base and J lost 5 bases. The CDR3 is made up of 18 amino acids. Germline V CDR1 and CDR2: LGHNA, YNFKEQ. CDR3 in DNA: TGTGCCAGCAGCCAAGCACAGGGGGAAGTGGCTTGGAACAATGAGCAGTTCTTC. Residues: CASSQAQGEVAWNNEQFF.

The chain couples TRBV7-2 to TRBJ1-2; 7 bases map to TRBD1. CDR1 SGHTA and CDR2 FQGNSA come from the germline V gene. The CDR3 totals 16 residues. Trimming removed 3 bases from V and 1 base from J; junction bases left unmatched: 8. CDR3 sequence reads: CASSFPDRDYNYGYTF. Written as DNA, the CDR3 is TGTGCCAGCAGCTTCCCAGACAGGGATTATAACTATGGCTACACCTTC.

This clone appeared a single time. DNA for the CDR3: TGTGCCAGCAGTGAAGGTGGGGGACTAGGGTACGAGCAGTACTTC. Translated, it gives CASSEGGGLGYEQYF. The chain is built from TRBV2 and TRBJ2-7; the match to TRBD2 covers 8 bases. The CDR3 has 15 residues. Losses at the gene ends were 1 base for V and 4 bases for J; bases not matched to a gene: 6. Germline CDR1 reads SNHLY; CDR2 reads FYNNEI. Full variable domain (missing parts from reference TRBV2 and TRBJ2-7): EPEVTQTPSHQVTQMGQEVILRCVPISNHLYFYWYRQILGQKVEFLVSFYNNEISEKSEIFDDQFSVERPDGSNFTLKIRSTKLEDSAMYFCASSEGGGLGYEQYFGPGTRLTVT.

The CDR3 is CASSLWTGNTNEKLFF. The CDR3 DNA follows: TGTGCCAGCAGCCTCTGGACAGGGAACACTAATGAAAAACTGTTTTTT. V and J are TRBV14 and TRBJ1-4, with 8 bases matching TRBD1. This CDR3 has 16 amino acids. Trimming took 4 bases from V and 2 from J; bases not matched to a gene: 6. Germline lookup yields CDR1 SGHDN and CDR2 FVKESK.

J is TRBJ1-2 and V is TRBV19; TRBD1 matches at 7 bases. This CDR3 spans 14 amino acids. Trimming at V came to 8 bases and at J to 3 bases, leaving 9 bases not matched to a gene. Looked up from germline, CDR1 is LNHDA and CDR2 is SQIVND (reference sequence). This chain's CDR3 is CASGARGRDYGYTF. Here the CDR3 DNA reads TGTGCCAGTGGGGCTAGGGGGCGCGACTATGGCTACACCTTC.

The chain uses TRBV5-8 and TRBJ2-7, with 8 bases that match TRBD1. V shed 4 bases and J 3 bases; nucleotides not matched to a gene: 9. CDR1 SGHTS and CDR2 YDEGEE come from the germline V gene. The CDR3 loop spans 15 amino acids. The CDR3 DNA follows: TGTGCCAGCAGCCCCCGAACAGGGGGAGTCTACGAGCAGTACTTC. This codes for CASSPRTGGVYEQYF.

J is TRBJ2-6 and V is TRBV27, with a tentative D call TRBD1 (5 bases). Trimming pared 3 bases from V and 3 bases from J, leaving 6 bases between. This CDR3 is built from 14 residues. The V gene's germline CDR1 is MNHEY and CDR2 SMNVEV (reference sequence). The CDR3 sequence is CASSLQGGANVLTF. The CDR3 bases are TGTGCCAGCAGTTTGCAGGGTGGGGCCAACGTCCTGACTTTC.

For the CDR3, the DNA is TGTGCCAGCAGTGAAGGGACTTACAACACTGAAGCTTTCTTT. It encodes CASSEGTYNTEAFF. This chain connects TRBV2 to TRBJ1-1, with D unresolved. The CDR3 runs 14 residues. Trimming left V 1 base short and J 2 bases short, with 8 bases between. CDR1 and CDR2 (germline): SNHLY, FYNNEI.

J is TRBJ2-2 and V is TRBV18, with 11 bases fitting TRBD2. The CDR3 contains 15 residues. CDR1 and CDR2 (germline): KGHSH, LQKENI. The junction had 3 bases not matched to a gene; V was cut back by 6 bases and J by 3 bases. The CDR3 protein is CASSLAGGDTGELFF. The CDR3 nucleotides read TGTGCCAGCTCCCTAGCGGGGGGAGACACCGGGGAGCTGTTTTTT.